The entry below gives a single TCR beta chain sequence along with its context. Germline lookup yields CDR1 MNHEY and CDR2 SMNVEV (reference sequence). V lost 1 base and J lost 3, with 3 bases in between. The CDR3 has 13 residues. Measured with immunoSEQ multiplex PCR; TCRdb has only the in-frame clones, and not every one. The sample lists 100,000 to 150,000 clones, 88% occurring once. This record comes from a study of control samples from healthy donors and cancer patients. Material: blood. V is TRBV27 and J is TRBJ1-4, with no clear D. This sequence was found in a man aged 50-59 years in good health. This CDR3 is CASSLYSNEKLFF. The CDR3 nucleotides are TGTGCCAGCAGTTTATATTCTAATGAAAAACTGTTTTTT. Looking up the rest from reference TRBV27 and TRBJ1-4 gives the full variable domain: EAQVTQNPRYLITVTGKKLTVTCSQNMNHEYMSWYRQDPGLGLRQIYYSMNVEVTDKGDVPEGYKVSRKEKRNFPLILESPSPNQTSLYFCASSLYSNEKLFFGSGTQLSVL.